The sequence of this T cell receptor beta chain was determined in a study of T-cell reconstitution after alpha-beta-depleted transplantation in children (dated by TCRdb to between 2015 and 2016). Some background on the complete study: T-cell immune reconstitution after TCRalphabeta/CD19-depleted allogeneic hematopoietic cell transplantation in children was quantitatively tracked in the study by means of TCR repertoire profiling.

This clonotype was detected many times. This clone's antigen is unknown. No much larger clonotype is one base removed from it; base qualities were not supplied. Study-level results and caveats: Over subsequent months, a decline in hyperexpanded clone frequencies was noted, and after one year, T-cell counts and TCRbeta diversity were mostly ascribed to newly produced T cells. The high TCRbeta diversity at day 60 in some patients was ascribed to recipient T cells and intrathymic progenitors that had survived conditioning. Apparently early alphabetaT-cell count recovery about two months after transplant reportedly relied on only several hundred rapidly expanded clones derived from non-depleted graft cells.

The CDR3 contains 15 residues, cysteine and phenylalanine counted. Of all the DNA, just the CDR3 is kept, 45 bases in frame from base 1. Deletion took 5 bases off V and 4 bases off J, with a span of 17 bases between the germline ends. Sequences MDHEN (CDR1) and SYDVKM (CDR2) are obtained from the germline V gene. The library was prepared using PCR. The reads were generated on an Illumina HiSeq 2500. TCR library preparation used molecular barcoding, with unique molecular identifiers applied to normalize quantification of the TCRbeta repertoire. TCRdb took the public reads, trimmed them with fastp at Q25, ran MiXCR for clone calling and kept in-frame beta chains. Each entry is one CDR3 protein sequence, shown with its most common DNA and genes. The sample data list around 450,000 distinct CDR3 sequences, and roughly a tenth of these were observed just once. Around 2% of the sample is taken by the ten largest.

The treatment or condition label here, explained by the study, means: allogeneic hematopoietic cell transplantation with graft depleted of TCRalphabeta T cells and CD19 B cells. TCRalphabeta/CD19-depleted allogeneic hematopoietic cell grafts were given to the transplant recipients, all of whom were children. This TCR derives from a child aged 2 to 15 with inherited bone marrow failure, due to receive a stem cell transplant. The chain uses TRBV28 and TRBJ2-5, and TRBD2 may be the D gene, going by 6 matching bases. The sequencing here drew on PBMCs, taken before TCRalphabeta/CD19-depleted stem cell transplant. The DNA reads TGTGCCAGCAGTCGAGGGGAGGTATGGGGAGAGACCCAGTACTTC. This gives the protein CASSRGEVWGETQYF.